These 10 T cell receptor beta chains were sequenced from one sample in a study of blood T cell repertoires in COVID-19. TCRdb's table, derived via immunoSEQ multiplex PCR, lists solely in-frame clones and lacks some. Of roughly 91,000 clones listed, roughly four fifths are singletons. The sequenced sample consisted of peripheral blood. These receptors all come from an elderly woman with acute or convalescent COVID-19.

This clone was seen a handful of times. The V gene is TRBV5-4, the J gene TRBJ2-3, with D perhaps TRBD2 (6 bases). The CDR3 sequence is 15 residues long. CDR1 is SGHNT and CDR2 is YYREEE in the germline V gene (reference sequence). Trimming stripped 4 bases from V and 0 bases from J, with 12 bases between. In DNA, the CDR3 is TGTGCCAGCAGCCGTAGCGGCTCTAGCACAGATACGCAGTATTTT. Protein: CASSRSGSSTDTQYF.

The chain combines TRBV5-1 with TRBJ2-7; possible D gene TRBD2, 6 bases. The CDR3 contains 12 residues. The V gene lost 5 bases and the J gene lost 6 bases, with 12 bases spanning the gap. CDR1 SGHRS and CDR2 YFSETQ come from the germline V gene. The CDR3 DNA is TGCGCCAGCAGGCCCTCCGGGGGCGAGCAGTACTTC. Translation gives CASRPSGGEQYF.

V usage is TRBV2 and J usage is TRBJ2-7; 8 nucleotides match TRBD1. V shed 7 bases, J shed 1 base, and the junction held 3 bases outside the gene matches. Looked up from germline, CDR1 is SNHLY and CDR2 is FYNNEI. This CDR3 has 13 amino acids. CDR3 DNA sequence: TGTGCCAGCAAGACAGGGGTATCCTACGAGCAGTACTTC. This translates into CASKTGVSYEQYF.

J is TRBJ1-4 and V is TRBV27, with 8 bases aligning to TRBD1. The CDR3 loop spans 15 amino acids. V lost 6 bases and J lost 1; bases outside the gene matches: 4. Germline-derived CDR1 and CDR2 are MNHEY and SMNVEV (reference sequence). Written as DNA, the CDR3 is TGTGCCAGCAGACCCAGGGGGCTAACTAATGAAAAACTGTTTTTT. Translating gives CASRPRGLTNEKLFF.

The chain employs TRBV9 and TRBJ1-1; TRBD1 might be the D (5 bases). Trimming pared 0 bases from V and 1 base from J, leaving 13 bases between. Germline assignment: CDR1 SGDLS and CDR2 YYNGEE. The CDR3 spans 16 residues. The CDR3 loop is CASSVGLGQGNTEAFF. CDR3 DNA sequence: TGTGCCAGCAGCGTAGGGCTGGGGCAAGGGAACACTGAAGCTTTCTTT.

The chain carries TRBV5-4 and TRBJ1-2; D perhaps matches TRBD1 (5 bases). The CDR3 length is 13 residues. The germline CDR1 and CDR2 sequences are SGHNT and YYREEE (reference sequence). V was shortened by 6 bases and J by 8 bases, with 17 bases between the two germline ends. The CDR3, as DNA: TGTGCCAGCACGCTAACAGGTGCCCGGGGCTACACCTTC. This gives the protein CASTLTGARGYTF.

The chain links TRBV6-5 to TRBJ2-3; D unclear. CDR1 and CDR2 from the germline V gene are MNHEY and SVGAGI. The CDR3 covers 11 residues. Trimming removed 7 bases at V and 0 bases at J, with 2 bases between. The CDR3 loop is CASTSTDTQYF. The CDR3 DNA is TGTGCCAGCACAAGCACAGATACGCAGTATTTT.

The CDR3 DNA reads TGTGCCAGCAGCTTAAGCCGGTGGGAGACAGGGGACGAAAAACTGTTTTTT. Encoded protein: CASSLSRWETGDEKLFF. V is TRBV7-9 and J is TRBJ1-4; TRBD1 aligns across 8 bases. V dropped 2 bases and J dropped 8; count of bases not matched to a gene: 13. This CDR3 spans 17 amino acids. The germline gives CDR1 SEHNR, CDR2 FQNEAQ (reference sequence).

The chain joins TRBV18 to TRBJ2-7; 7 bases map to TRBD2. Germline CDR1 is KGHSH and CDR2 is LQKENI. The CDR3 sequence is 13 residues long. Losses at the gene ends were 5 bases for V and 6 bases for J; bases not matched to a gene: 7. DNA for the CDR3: TGTGCCAGCTCAACTTACAGCGGGATCGAGCAGTACTTC. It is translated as CASSTYSGIEQYF.

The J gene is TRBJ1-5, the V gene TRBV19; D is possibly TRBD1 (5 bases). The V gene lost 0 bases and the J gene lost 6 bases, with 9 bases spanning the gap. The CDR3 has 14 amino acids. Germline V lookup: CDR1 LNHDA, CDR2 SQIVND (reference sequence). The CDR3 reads CASSIDPGRQPQHF. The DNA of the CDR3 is TGTGCCAGTAGTATAGATCCAGGGCGTCAGCCCCAGCATTTT.